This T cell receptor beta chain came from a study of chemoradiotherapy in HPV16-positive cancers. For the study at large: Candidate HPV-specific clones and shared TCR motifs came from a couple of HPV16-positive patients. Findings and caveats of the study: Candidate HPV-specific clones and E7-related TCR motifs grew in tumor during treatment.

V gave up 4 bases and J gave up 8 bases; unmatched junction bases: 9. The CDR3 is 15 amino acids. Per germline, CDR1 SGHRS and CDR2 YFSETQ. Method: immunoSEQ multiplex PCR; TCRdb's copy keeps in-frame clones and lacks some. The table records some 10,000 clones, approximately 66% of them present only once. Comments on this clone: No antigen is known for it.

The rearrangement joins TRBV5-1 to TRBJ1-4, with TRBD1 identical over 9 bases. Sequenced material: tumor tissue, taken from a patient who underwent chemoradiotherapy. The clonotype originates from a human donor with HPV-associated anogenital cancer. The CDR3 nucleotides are TGCGCCAGCAGCCTCGCGGGGACAGGGCAAGAAAAACTGTTTTTT. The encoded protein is CASSLAGTGQEKLFF.